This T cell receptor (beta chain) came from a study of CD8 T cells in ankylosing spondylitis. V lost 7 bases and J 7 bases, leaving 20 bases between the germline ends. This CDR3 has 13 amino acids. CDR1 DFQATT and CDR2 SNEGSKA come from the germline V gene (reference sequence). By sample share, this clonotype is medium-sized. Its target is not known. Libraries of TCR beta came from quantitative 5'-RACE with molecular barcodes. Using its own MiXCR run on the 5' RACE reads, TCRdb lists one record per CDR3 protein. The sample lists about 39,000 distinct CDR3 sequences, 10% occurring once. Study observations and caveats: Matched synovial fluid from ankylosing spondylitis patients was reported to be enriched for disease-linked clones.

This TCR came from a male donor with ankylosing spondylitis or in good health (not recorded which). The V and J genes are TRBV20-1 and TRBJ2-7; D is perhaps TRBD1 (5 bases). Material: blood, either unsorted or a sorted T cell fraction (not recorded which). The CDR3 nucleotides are TGCAGTGTTGCCAGGGCATCAGTACGGGAGCAGTACTTC. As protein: CSVARASVREQYF.